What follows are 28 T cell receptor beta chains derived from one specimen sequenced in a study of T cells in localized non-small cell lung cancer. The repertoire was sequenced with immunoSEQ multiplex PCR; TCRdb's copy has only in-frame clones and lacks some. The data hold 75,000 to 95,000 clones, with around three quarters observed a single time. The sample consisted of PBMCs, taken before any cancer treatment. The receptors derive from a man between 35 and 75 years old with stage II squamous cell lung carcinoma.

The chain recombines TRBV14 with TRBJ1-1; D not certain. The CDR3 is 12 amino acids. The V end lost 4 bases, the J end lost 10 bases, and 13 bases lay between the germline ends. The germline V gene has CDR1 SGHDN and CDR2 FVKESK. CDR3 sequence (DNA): TGTGCCAGCAGCCGTGGGTCGATAGGAGCTTTCTTT. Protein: CASSRGSIGAFF.

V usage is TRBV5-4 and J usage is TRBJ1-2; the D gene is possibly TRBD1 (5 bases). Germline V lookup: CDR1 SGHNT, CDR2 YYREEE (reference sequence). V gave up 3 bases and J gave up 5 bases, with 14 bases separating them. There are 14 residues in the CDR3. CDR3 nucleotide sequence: TGTGCCAGCAGCTCGTACGCCGGGGGGTATGGCTACACCTTC. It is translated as CASSSYAGGYGYTF.

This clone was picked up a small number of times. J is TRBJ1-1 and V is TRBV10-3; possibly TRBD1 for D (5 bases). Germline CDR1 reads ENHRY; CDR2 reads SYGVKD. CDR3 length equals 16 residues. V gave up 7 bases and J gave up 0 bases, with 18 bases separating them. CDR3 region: CAIKARNQGMNTEAFF. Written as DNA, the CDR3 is TGTGCCATCAAGGCCAGGAATCAGGGAATGAACACTGAAGCTTTCTTT.

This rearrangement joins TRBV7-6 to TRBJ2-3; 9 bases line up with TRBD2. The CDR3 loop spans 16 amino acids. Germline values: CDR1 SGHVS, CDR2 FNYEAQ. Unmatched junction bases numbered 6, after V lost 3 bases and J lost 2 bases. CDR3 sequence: CASSLSGGLVTDTQYF. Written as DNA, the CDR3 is TGTGCCAGCAGCTTGAGCGGGGGGCTTGTCACAGATACGCAGTATTTT.

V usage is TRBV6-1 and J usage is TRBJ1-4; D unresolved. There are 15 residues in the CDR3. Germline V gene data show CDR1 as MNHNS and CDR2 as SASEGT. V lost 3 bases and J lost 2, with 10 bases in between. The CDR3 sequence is CASSERVGTNEKLFF. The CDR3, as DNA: TGTGCCAGCAGTGAGCGGGTTGGGACTAATGAAAAACTGTTTTTT.

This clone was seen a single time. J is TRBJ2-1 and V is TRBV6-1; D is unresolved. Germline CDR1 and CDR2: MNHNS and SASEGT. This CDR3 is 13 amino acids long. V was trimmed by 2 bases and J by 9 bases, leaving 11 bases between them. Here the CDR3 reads CASSERRLGEQFF. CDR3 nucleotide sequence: TGTGCCAGCAGTGAACGACGCCTCGGTGAGCAGTTCTTC.

CDR3 protein: CASSSVTKPNHSYEQYF. In nucleotides, the CDR3 is TGTGCCAGTAGTTCGGTTACTAAACCTAACCATTCCTACGAGCAGTACTTC. The rearrangement uses TRBV19 and TRBJ2-7; D ambiguous. Germline V gene sequence: CDR1 LNHDA, CDR2 SQIVND (reference sequence). This CDR3 spans 17 amino acids. Trimming took 5 bases from V and 1 from J, leaving 21 bases between them.

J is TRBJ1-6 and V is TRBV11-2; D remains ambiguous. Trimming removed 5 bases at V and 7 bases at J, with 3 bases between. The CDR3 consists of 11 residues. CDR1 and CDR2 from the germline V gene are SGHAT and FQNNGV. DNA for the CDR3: TGTGCCAGCAGCCAAAATTCACCCCTCCACTTT. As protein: CASSQNSPLHF.

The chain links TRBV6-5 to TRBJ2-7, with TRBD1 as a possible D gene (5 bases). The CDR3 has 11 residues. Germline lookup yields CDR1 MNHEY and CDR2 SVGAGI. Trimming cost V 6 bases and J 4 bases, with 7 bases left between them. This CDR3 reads CASRQAYEQYF. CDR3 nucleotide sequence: TGTGCCAGCAGACAGGCTTACGAGCAGTACTTC.

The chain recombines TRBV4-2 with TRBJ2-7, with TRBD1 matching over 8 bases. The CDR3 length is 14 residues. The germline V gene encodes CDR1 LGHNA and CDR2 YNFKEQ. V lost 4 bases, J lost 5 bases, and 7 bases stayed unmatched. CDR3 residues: CASSLRQGFHEQYF. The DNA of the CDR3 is TGTGCCAGCAGCCTAAGACAGGGGTTCCACGAGCAGTACTTC.

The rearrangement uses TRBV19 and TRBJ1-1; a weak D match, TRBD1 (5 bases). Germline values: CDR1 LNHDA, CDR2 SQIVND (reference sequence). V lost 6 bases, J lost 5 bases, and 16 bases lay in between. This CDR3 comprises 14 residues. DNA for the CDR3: TGTGCCAGTAGGGCCGGGACCCGAAGGACTGAAGCTTTCTTT. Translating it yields CASRAGTRRTEAFF. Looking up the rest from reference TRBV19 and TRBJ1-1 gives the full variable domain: DGGITQSPKYLFRKEGQNVTLSCEQNLNHDAMYWYRQDPGQGLRLIYYSQIVNDFQKGDIAEGYSVSREKKESFPLTVTSAQKNPTAFYLCASRAGTRRTEAFFGQGTRLTVV.

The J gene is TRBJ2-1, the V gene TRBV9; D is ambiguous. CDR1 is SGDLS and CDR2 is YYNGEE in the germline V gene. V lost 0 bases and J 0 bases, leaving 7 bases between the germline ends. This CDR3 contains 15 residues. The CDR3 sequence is CASSVGIFSYNEQFF. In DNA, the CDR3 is TGTGCCAGCAGCGTAGGAATATTCTCCTACAATGAGCAGTTCTTC.

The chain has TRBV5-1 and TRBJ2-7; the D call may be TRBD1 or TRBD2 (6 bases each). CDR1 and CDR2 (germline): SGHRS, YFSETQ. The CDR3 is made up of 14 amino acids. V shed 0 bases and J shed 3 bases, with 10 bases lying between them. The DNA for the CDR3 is TGCGCCAGCAGCTTGGAAGGGGGGCTCTACGAGCAGTACTTC. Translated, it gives CASSLEGGLYEQYF.

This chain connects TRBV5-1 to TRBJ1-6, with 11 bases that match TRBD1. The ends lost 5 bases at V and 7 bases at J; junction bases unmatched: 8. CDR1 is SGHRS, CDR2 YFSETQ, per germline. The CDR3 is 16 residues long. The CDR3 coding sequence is TGCGCCAGCAGGCGGACAGGGGGCTCACTGAATTCACCCCTCCACTTT. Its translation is CASRRTGGSLNSPLHF.

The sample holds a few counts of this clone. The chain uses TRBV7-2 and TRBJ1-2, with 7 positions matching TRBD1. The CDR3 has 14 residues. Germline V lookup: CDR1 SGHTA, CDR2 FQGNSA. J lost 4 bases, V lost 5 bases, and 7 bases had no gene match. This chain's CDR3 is CASSTKTGFYGYTF. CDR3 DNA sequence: TGTGCCAGCAGCACCAAGACAGGGTTCTATGGCTACACCTTC.

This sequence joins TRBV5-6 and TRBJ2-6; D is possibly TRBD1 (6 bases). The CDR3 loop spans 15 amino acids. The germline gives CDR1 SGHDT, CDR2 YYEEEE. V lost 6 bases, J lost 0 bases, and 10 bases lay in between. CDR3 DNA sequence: TGTGCCAGCACAGACAGGAGCTCTGGGGCCAACGTCCTGACTTTC. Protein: CASTDRSSGANVLTF. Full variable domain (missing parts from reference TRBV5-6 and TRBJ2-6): DAGVTQSPTHLIKTRGQQVTLRCSPKSGHDTVSWYQQALGQGPQFIFQYYEEEERQRGNFPDRFSGHQFPNYSSELNVNALLLGDSALYLCASTDRSSGANVLTFGAGSRLTVL.

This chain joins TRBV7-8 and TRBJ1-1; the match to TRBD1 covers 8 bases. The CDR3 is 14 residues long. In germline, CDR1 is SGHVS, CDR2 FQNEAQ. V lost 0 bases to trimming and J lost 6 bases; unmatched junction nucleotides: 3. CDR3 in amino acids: CASSLAQGAAEAFF. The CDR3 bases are TGTGCCAGCAGCTTAGCGCAGGGGGCGGCTGAAGCTTTCTTT.

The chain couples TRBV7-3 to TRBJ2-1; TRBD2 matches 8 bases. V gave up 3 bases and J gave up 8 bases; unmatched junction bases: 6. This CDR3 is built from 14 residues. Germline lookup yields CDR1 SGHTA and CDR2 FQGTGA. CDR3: CASSLNPAGDEQFF. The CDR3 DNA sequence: TGTGCCAGCAGCTTGAACCCAGCGGGGGATGAGCAGTTCTTC.

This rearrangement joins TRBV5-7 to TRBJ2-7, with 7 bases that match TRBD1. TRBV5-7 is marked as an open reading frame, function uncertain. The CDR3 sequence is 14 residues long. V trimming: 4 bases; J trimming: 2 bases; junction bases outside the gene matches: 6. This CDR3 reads CASSVQGKPYEQYF. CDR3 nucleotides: TGTGCCAGCAGCGTACAGGGGAAACCCTACGAGCAGTACTTC.

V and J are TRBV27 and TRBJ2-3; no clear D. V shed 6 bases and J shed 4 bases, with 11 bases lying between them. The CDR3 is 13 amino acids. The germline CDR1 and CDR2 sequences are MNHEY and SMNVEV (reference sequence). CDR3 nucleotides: TGTGCCAGCAGCCGAAGAAGCGCAGATACGCAGTATTTT. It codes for CASSRRSADTQYF.

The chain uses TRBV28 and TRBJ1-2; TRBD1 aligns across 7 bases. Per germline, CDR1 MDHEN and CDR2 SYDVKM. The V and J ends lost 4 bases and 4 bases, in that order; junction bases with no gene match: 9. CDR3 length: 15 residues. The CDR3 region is CASSSGGGRVYGYTF. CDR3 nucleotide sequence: TGTGCCAGCAGTTCAGGGGGAGGGAGGGTCTATGGCTACACCTTC.

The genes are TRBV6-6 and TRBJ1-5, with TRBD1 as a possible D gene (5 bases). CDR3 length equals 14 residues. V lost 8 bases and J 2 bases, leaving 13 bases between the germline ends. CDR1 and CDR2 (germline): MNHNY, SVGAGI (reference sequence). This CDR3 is CASSGGDGNQPQHF. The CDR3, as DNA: TGTGCCAGCTCGGGGGGGGATGGCAATCAGCCCCAGCATTTT.

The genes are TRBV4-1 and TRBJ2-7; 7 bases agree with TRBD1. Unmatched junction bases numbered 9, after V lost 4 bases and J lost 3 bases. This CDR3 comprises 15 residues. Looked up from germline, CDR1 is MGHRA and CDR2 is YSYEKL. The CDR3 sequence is CASSRDRDSSYEQYF. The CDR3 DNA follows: TGCGCCAGCAGCCGAGACCGGGACAGTAGCTACGAGCAGTACTTC.

The CDR3 region is CASSRIPPRGNPYNEQFF. CDR3 sequence (DNA): TGTGCCAGCAGTAGGATCCCCCCGCGGGGGAACCCCTACAATGAGCAGTTCTTC. This rearrangement joins TRBV27 to TRBJ2-1; 7 bases are shared with TRBD2. Germline CDR1 MNHEY, CDR2 SMNVEV (reference sequence). Trimming cost V 5 bases and J 2 bases; bases outside gene matches: 15. The CDR3 sequence is 18 residues long.

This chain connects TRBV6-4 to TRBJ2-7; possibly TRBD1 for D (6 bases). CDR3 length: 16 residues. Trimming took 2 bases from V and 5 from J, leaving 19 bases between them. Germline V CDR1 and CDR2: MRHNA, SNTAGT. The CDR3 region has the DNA TGTGCCAGCAGTGACCCACAGGGCGTAGTCGTCAACGAGCAGTACTTC. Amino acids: CASSDPQGVVVNEQYF.

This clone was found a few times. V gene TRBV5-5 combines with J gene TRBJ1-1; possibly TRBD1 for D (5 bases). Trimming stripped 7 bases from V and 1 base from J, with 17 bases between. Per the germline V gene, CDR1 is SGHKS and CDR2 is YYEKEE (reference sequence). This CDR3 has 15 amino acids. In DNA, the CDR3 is TGTGCCAGCGCCTCGTCGGGACGGCAGAACACTGAAGCTTTCTTT. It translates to CASASSGRQNTEAFF.

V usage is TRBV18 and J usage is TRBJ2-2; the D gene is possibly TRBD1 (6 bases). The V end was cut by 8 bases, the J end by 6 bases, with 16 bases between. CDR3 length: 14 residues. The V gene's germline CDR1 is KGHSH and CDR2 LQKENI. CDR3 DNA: TGTGCCAGCCACAGGGACCGTTTTGCCGGGGAGCTGTTTTTT. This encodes CASHRDRFAGELFF.

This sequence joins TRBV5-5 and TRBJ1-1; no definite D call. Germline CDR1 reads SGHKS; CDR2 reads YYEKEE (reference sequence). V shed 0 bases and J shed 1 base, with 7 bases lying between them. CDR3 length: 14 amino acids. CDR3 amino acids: CASSLEGPNTEAFF. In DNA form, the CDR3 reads TGTGCCAGCAGCTTGGAGGGCCCGAACACTGAAGCTTTCTTT.